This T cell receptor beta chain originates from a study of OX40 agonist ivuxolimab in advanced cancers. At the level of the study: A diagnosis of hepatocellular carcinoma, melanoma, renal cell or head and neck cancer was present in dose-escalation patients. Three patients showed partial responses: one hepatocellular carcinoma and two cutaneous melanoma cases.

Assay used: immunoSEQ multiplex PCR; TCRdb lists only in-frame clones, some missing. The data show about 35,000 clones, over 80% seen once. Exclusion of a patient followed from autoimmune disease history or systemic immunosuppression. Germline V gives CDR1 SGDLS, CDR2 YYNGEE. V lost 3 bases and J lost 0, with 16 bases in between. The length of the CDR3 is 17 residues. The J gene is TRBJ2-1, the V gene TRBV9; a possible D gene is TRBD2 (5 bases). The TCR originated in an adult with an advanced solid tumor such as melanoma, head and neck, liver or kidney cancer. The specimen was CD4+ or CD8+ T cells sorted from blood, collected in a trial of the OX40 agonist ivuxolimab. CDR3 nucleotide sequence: TGTGCCAGCAGCGCAACCTTCCGGGAAAGCTCCTACAATGAGCAGTTCTTC. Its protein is CASSATFRESSYNEQFF.